This T cell receptor (beta chain) was obtained from a study of blood T cell repertoires in COVID-19. Across the whole study: Sites across the United States, Italy and Spain contributed samples from acute and convalescent COVID-19. PBMCs, B-cell-depleted T cells, or T cells provided the cDNA or gDNA that made up the material.

V trimming: 6 bases; J trimming: 8 bases; junction bases outside the gene matches: 9. Per germline, CDR1 KGHSH and CDR2 LQKENI. This CDR3 has 13 amino acids. Profiled with immunoSEQ multiplex PCR; TCRdb holds only in-frame clones, not every one. The sample includes over 85,000 clones, less than 85% of them seen just once. Sequencing was performed on peripheral blood. The V and J genes are TRBV18 and TRBJ1-2, with 7 bases aligning to TRBD1. The receptor's source is a woman older than 75 with acute or convalescent COVID-19. The CDR3 DNA sequence: TGTGCCAGCTCGCCTGGACAGGATTCCGGCTACACCTTC. Protein sequence: CASSPGQDSGYTF.